Following are 17 T cell receptor beta chains from one sample sequenced in a study of T cell responses to AZD1222 COVID-19 vaccine. Assay used: immunoSEQ multiplex PCR; TCRdb lists only in-frame clones, some missing. The table lists under 70,000 clones, around 84% of them singletons. Sequenced material: peripheral blood, taken on day 0 of AZD1222 vaccination. Receptors originate from an adult in good health.

The chain recombines TRBV6-6 with TRBJ1-1, with 9 bases fitting TRBD1. Unmatched junction bases numbered 4, after V lost 2 bases and J lost 6 bases. The germline gives CDR1 MNHNY, CDR2 SVGAGI (reference sequence). CDR3 size: 14 residues. In nucleotides, the CDR3 is TGTGCCAGCAGTTACCGAACAGGGGGCCCTGAAGCTTTCTTT. This encodes CASSYRTGGPEAFF.

This chain uses TRBV7-8 with TRBJ1-2; 9 nucleotides line up with TRBD1. The CDR3 has 14 residues. From germline, CDR1 is SGHVS and CDR2 FQNEAQ. V shed 6 bases, J shed 2 bases, and the junction held 4 bases outside the gene matches. CDR3 DNA: TGTGCCAGCAGAACCGGGACAGGGAACTATGGCTACACCTTC. Its translation is CASRTGTGNYGYTF.

The V gene is TRBV28, the J gene TRBJ1-1; 9 nucleotides match TRBD1. V gave up 6 bases and J gave up 3 bases; unmatched junction bases: 2. The germline V gene encodes CDR1 MDHEN and CDR2 SYDVKM. The CDR3 contains 13 residues. The CDR3 DNA follows: TGTGCCAGCAGGGGACAGGGCGACACTGAAGCTTTCTTT. The encoded protein is CASRGQGDTEAFF.

V usage is TRBV30 and J usage is TRBJ1-2; the match to TRBD1 covers 10 bases. CDR3 length equals 14 residues. V lost 2 bases to trimming and J lost 7 bases; unmatched junction nucleotides: 7. CDR1 is GTSNPN, CDR2 SVGIG, per germline (reference sequence). CDR3 in amino acids: CAWSQGTGVRGYTF. CDR3 DNA: TGTGCCTGGAGTCAAGGGACAGGGGTGCGTGGCTACACCTTC.

This chain uses TRBV29-1 with TRBJ1-1, with D tentatively TRBD1 (5 bases). CDR3 length: 12 amino acids. The V end lost 6 bases, the J end lost 0 bases, and 8 bases lay between the germline ends. Germline V CDR1 and CDR2: SQVTM, ANQGSEA. The CDR3 reads CSVGTLNTEAFF. CDR3 nucleotide sequence: TGCAGCGTAGGGACTTTGAACACTGAAGCTTTCTTT.

This clone was detected a few times. The J gene is TRBJ1-2, the V gene TRBV4-2; D perhaps matches TRBD1 (5 bases). The CDR3 runs to 15 residues. CDR1 and CDR2 (germline): LGHNA, YNFKEQ. With 3 bases removed from V and 4 bases from J, the gap between germline ends came to 15 bases. The DNA for the CDR3 is TGTGCCAGCAGCCATCCCCAAGACAGACCCTATGGCTACACCTTC. This codes for CASSHPQDRPYGYTF.

This chain joins TRBV19 and TRBJ2-7, with D unclear. The germline V gene encodes CDR1 LNHDA and CDR2 SQIVND (reference sequence). V was trimmed by 1 base and J by 2 bases, leaving 9 bases between them. The CDR3 sequence is 14 residues long. CDR3 bases: TGTGCCAGTAGTATAGCACCTGGAACCTACGAGCAGTACTTC. Its protein is CASSIAPGTYEQYF.

The chain recombines TRBV7-9 with TRBJ1-4; TRBD1 matches at 11 bases. The CDR3 runs 17 residues. Germline CDR1 is SEHNR and CDR2 is FQNEAQ (reference sequence). The V gene end was trimmed by 5 bases and the J gene end by 3 bases; junction bases not matched to a gene: 8. The CDR3 is CASSHRDRGLANEKLFF. DNA for the CDR3: TGTGCCAGCAGCCACCGGGACAGGGGGTTAGCTAATGAAAAACTGTTTTTT.

This clone was observed a few times. This chain links TRBV6-5 with TRBJ2-1, with 12 bases identical to TRBD2. Losses at the gene ends were 6 bases for V and 7 bases for J; bases not matched to a gene: 4. The germline V gene has CDR1 MNHEY and CDR2 SVGAGI. This CDR3 spans 14 amino acids. CDR3 coding DNA: TGTGCCAGCAGGGGAGGACTAGCGGGAAATGAGCAGTTCTTC. It is translated as CASRGGLAGNEQFF.

The chain is built from TRBV7-8 and TRBJ1-2, with D perhaps TRBD1 (6 bases). CDR3 length: 13 amino acids. Trimming removed 5 bases at V and 7 bases at J, with 14 bases between. Per germline, CDR1 SGHVS and CDR2 FQNEAQ. CDR3 nucleotide sequence: TGTGCCAGCAGCCCAAGGGGGGGTATTGGCTACACCTTC. Amino acid sequence: CASSPRGGIGYTF.

The V and J genes are TRBV5-5 and TRBJ1-1; TRBD1 aligns across 7 bases. V lost 3 bases and J lost 4; bases outside the gene matches: 12. CDR3 length equals 16 residues. Germline CDR1 SGHKS, CDR2 YYEKEE (reference sequence). DNA for the CDR3: TGTGCCAGCAGCTCTCATGGACAGGCATGGGTCACTGAAGCTTTCTTT. Residues: CASSSHGQAWVTEAFF. The whole variable domain, filled in from reference TRBV5-5 and TRBJ1-1, reads DAGVTQSPTHLIKTRGQQVTLRCSPISGHKSVSWYQQVLGQGPQFIFQYYEKEERGRGNFPDRFSARQFPNYSSELNVNALLLGDSALYLCASSSHGQAWVTEAFFGQGTRLTVV.

The chain links TRBV7-9 to TRBJ2-3; D ambiguous. The CDR3 runs 12 residues. V was shortened by 8 bases and J by 4 bases, with 10 bases between the two germline ends. Germline CDR1 reads SEHNR; CDR2 reads FQNEAQ (reference sequence). In nucleotides, the CDR3 is TGTGCCAGCGTTGCCCCGGCAGATACGCAGTATTTT. This gives the protein CASVAPADTQYF.

The chain combines TRBV4-2 with TRBJ1-6, with D unclear. This CDR3 is built from 14 residues. V was trimmed by 7 bases and J by 6 bases, leaving 13 bases between them. Per the germline V gene, CDR1 is LGHNA and CDR2 is YNFKEQ. The CDR3 DNA reads as TGTGCCAGCAACGAGGTTCCCCTTAATTCACCCCTCCACTTT. Amino acid sequence: CASNEVPLNSPLHF.

Concerning this clone: One junction end disagrees with the germline gene, perhaps due to a read error. The chain has TRBV6-5 and TRBJ2-7, with D tentatively TRBD1 or TRBD2 (5 bases each). The CDR3 runs to 11 residues. The germline V gene has CDR1 MNHEY and CDR2 SVGAGI. The CDR3 loop is CASSSGGRDEF. The CDR3 nucleotides read TGTGCCAGCAGCTCCGGAGGACGGGACGAATTC.

The chain has TRBV28 and TRBJ1-1, with 8 bases matching TRBD1. CDR3 size: 13 residues. V lost 4 bases and J lost 5; bases outside the gene matches: 3. Germline V gene sequence: CDR1 MDHEN, CDR2 SYDVKM. As DNA, the CDR3 is TGTGCCAGCAGTTGGACAGGGAGAACTGAAGCTTTCTTT. This codes for CASSWTGRTEAFF.

This chain joins TRBV28 and TRBJ1-3; D gene uncertain. Germline assignment: CDR1 MDHEN and CDR2 SYDVKM. V lost 1 base and J 2 bases, leaving 9 bases between the germline ends. The CDR3 runs 15 residues. CDR3 DNA sequence: TGTGCCAGCAGTTTATTGCAGGAGGCTGGAAACACCATATATTTT. It specifies CASSLLQEAGNTIYF.

The chain joins TRBV6-5 to TRBJ2-1; D unresolved. V lost 2 bases, J lost 10 bases, and 12 bases lay in between. The CDR3 is 13 amino acids. Germline V gene lookup returns CDR1 MNHEY and CDR2 SVGAGI. CDR3 in DNA: TGTGCCAGCAGTTACGCCACTGCGCTGGAGCAGTTCTTC. It translates to CASSYATALEQFF.